The 9 T cell receptor beta chains reported below all come from one sample, sequenced in a study of spatial heterogeneity in lung cancer. Study-wide points: Expanded alpha and beta TCR counts within tumors tracked tumor mutation counts.

Their antigen targets remain unknown. One entry per CDR3 protein results from TCRdb running MiXCR on the 5' RACE reads. Found here are 13,000 or so distinct CDR3 sequences, 5.6% of them singletons; the top ten hold 8.5% to 14%. Time point described: sample taken at primary tumor resection. The source material was lung tumor tissue, sampled at surgery. The receptors derive from a female donor with early-stage non-small cell lung cancer.

This clonotype has at least ten counts. This beta chain came through as a stray read in a library set up for alpha chains, and its size says little. The gene calls are TRBV29-1 and TRBJ2-3, with TRBD1 matching over 9 bases. Germline CDR1 is SQVTM and CDR2 is ANQGSEA. The J segment lost 5 bases and the V segment lost 6 bases, leaving 12 bases of the junction unmatched. CDR3 size: 15 residues. CDR3 region: CSVKAGTGLQDTQYF. The CDR3, as DNA: TGCAGCGTCAAAGCCGGGACAGGGCTTCAAGATACGCAGTATTTT.

This clonotype was found many times. The library was designed around alpha chains, so this beta chain is a stray read whose abundance carries little weight. The rearrangement joins TRBV27 to TRBJ2-6; TRBD1 aligns across 7 bases. The CDR3 totals 17 residues. Per the germline V gene, CDR1 is MNHEY and CDR2 is SMNVEV (reference sequence). Losses at the gene ends were 5 bases for V and 1 base for J; bases not matched to a gene: 8. CDR3 in DNA: TGTGCCAGCAGTCGGGACAGCCGGAGATCTGGGGCCAACGTCCTGACTTTC. Amino acids: CASSRDSRRSGANVLTF.

Comment on this clonotype: At one end the junction does not follow the germline gene, possibly because of a read error. This beta chain is an unintended read in a library built for alpha chains; its size means little. The chain carries TRBV15 and TRBJ1-6, with D possibly being TRBD1 (5 bases). The length of the CDR3 is 15 residues. CDR1 LNHNV and CDR2 YYDKDF come from the germline V gene (reference sequence). CDR3 DNA sequence: TGTGCCACCAGCAGCAAGGGACGGTTTAATTCTCCCCTCCACTTT. It codes for CATSSKGRFNSPLHF.

This clonotype was detected many times. This beta chain slipped into a library made for alpha chains as a stray read, so its size is not meaningful. The chain uses TRBV5-1 and TRBJ1-1, with D possibly matching TRBD1 (5 bases). This CDR3 is built from 13 residues. Germline values: CDR1 SGHRS, CDR2 YFSETQ. V lost 4 bases to trimming and J lost 4 bases, with 11 bases between them. As DNA, the CDR3 is TGCGCCAGCAGCCTTACGACAGTCACTGAAGCTTTCTTT. Its protein product is CASSLTTVTEAFF.

This clonotype has at least ten counts. Since the library was made to target alpha chains, this beta chain is a stray read and its abundance is not meaningful. CDR3 loop: CSANRAGDEAFF. CDR3 bases: TGCAGCGCTAACCGGGCGGGGGATGAAGCTTTCTTT. The J gene is TRBJ1-1, the V gene TRBV29-1, with D possibly TRBD1 on 5 matching bases. The CDR3 extends over 12 amino acids. V dropped 7 bases and J dropped 7 bases, with 16 bases sitting between them. Germline-derived CDR1 and CDR2 are SQVTM and ANQGSEA.

By share of the sample, this clonotype is medium-sized. The size of this beta chain means little, since it is a stray read in a library made for alpha chains. V usage is TRBV7-8 and J usage is TRBJ2-7; weak D call: TRBD2 (5 bases). The CDR3 is made up of 13 amino acids. Trimming removed 6 bases at V and 5 bases at J, with 14 bases between. Looked up from germline, CDR1 is SGHVS and CDR2 is FQNEAQ. CDR3 amino acids: CASRLTGNHEQYF. CDR3 coding DNA: TGTGCCAGCAGACTTACGGGGAACCACGAGCAGTACTTC.

Within the sample, this clonotype is medium-sized (0.01 to 0.1%). The size of this beta chain means little, since it is a stray read in a library made for alpha chains. V is TRBV6-2 or TRBV6-3 and J is TRBJ2-1, with D unclear. Germline CDR1 is MNHEY and CDR2 is SVGEGT. V lost 6 bases, J lost 10 bases, and 10 bases lay in between. This CDR3 has 11 residues. CDR3 loop: CASSVGREQFF. The DNA of the CDR3 is TGTGCCAGCAGCGTAGGGCGGGAGCAGTTCTTC.

This clonotype ranks as medium-sized. Within a library made for alpha chains, this beta chain is off target, and its count is uninformative. The CDR3: CSAAHRGDTQYF. CDR3 nucleotides: TGCAGTGCTGCCCACAGGGGAGATACGCAGTATTTT. The rearrangement uses TRBV20-1 and TRBJ2-3; 7 nucleotides align to TRBD1. Trimming cost V 5 bases and J 5 bases; bases outside gene matches: 4. This CDR3 has 12 residues. Germline lookup yields CDR1 DFQATT and CDR2 SNEGSKA (reference sequence).

This clonotype was counted at least ten times. Because the library targeted alpha chains, this beta chain is an off-target read whose size means little. The rearrangement links TRBV4-2 to TRBJ2-1, with D possibly matching TRBD2 (5 bases). The CDR3 is 16 amino acids. Germline V gives CDR1 LGHNA, CDR2 YNFKEQ. V was trimmed by 3 bases and J by 0 bases, leaving 12 bases between them. The CDR3 nucleotides read TGTGCCAGCAGCCACCGGAGCGGCAGCTCCTACAATGAGCAGTTCTTC. Protein: CASSHRSGSSYNEQFF.